The source of this TCR beta chain is a study of identical twins (dated by TCRdb to 2015 to 2016). About the study as a whole: TCR alpha and beta repertoires from monozygotic twins, unrelated adults of various ages and cord blood were deep-sequenced to test whether fetal clonotypes persist. To rule out contamination, the twin experiments were replicated at different times with different library preparation protocols. The investigation overall reported the following: In beta out-of-frame sequences, excess twin sharing was weaker, because having fewer shared sequences lowered the signal-to-noise ratio. Conclusions relied on cross-sectional statistical analysis, since the same donors could not be followed over many years. Compared with coincidental sharing between unrelated individuals, out-of-frame TCR alpha sequences shared between twins showed an excess of sequences with low generation probability. Out-of-frame TCR alpha sharing in monozygotic twins was systematically underestimated by recombination models, whereas sharing between unrelated individuals was in agreement with the recombination models. Fewer insertions were carried by abundant cord blood beta clonotypes, a similar but weaker trend appeared in young adult naive repertoires, and no such trend appeared in memory repertoires. Zero-insertion analyses could be partly confounded by invariant T cells such as MAIT and iNKT, though diverse VJ usage argued against such confounding for most clonotypes.

Every donor was a healthy Caucasian. The twin cohort comprised three pairs of female monozygotic twins, all aged about 18 to 29 years. The RNA used for TCR libraries was isolated from peripheral blood mononuclear cells. Per the germline V gene (reference sequence), DFQATT is the CDR1 and SNEGSKA is the CDR2. The CDR3 starts with the cysteine, ends with the phenylalanine, and has 15 residues. CDR3 DNA is the only sequence kept; it has 45 bases, read in frame from the first base. Library preparation used 5' RACE. The listed sequencing device is Illumina HiSeq 2000. Template switching introduced a universal primer binding site; the final cDNA contained a unique molecular identifier, enabling accurate counting of TCR cDNA molecules. Specific primers in the conserved constant-segment region were used to synthesize first-strand cDNA for the TCR alpha and beta chains. To control for contamination, every cDNA library was double barcoded, receiving both a SMART-Mk sample barcode and Illumina barcodes. Two successive PCR steps introduced TruSeq adapter sequences along with Illumina sample barcodes. The Illumina HiSeq platform was used with custom primers to sequence TCR alpha and beta cDNA libraries. Turning to the authors' computational methods: Unique molecular identifiers were extracted from raw reads with MiGEC, and CDR3 positions were determined with MiXCR. For each individual, recombination models were inferred using an EM algorithm with the repgenHMM and IGoR tools. Shared clonotype analysis was performed with the tcR package in R, normalizing sharing by the product of cloneset sizes. To study raw recombination without the effects of thymic and clonal selection, out-of-frame nonproductive sequences were analyzed. TCRdb handled the public reads itself, with Q25 trimming in fastp and clone calling in MiXCR, and kept productive beta chains. Duplicate CDR3 protein sequences are folded into a single record with the most common DNA and genes. TCRdb's processing, not the authors', yielded these V and J calls. In this sample the table shows 600,000 to 800,000 distinct CDR3 sequences, 21% of which occur a single time. The ten top clones hold over 4% of the sample.

In regard to this clonotype: Its antigen has not been determined. The junction shows a germline mismatch at one end, possibly a read error.

The same data also contributed to another study, on T cells expressing NK-cell markers. The second publication reports: Eight or nine donors provided sorted CD3+CD56+NKG2C+, CD3+CD56+NKG2C- and CD3+CD56-NKG2C+ T-cell subsets, whose TCR beta-chain repertoires were profiled. Among the eight sequenced donors, only one was HCMV-seronegative, while the other seven were HCMV-seropositive. To restrict sorting to alphabetaTCR-expressing T cells, an anti-gammadeltaTCR antibody was added in several experiments. For several donors, the dominant CD3+CD56+NKG2C+ clonotypes were among the top 10 CD8+ clonotypes and accounted for about 1.0-7.5% of CD8+ T cells. Those dominant clonotypes were again the most abundant among CD3+CD56-NKG2C+ cells in a few donors, at about 25-60.1%. Whether the expanded NKG2C-expressing T cell clones were specific for HCMV antigens was left unclear. Randomly selected healthy volunteers, three men and five women, were used as the eight sequenced donors. A commercial ELISA kit detecting HCMV-specific IgG in serum was used to determine HCMV serostatus. For about six donors, bulk peripheral blood T-cell repertoires were also sequenced from unsorted PBMC. MIGEC was used to demultiplex reads and group reads by UMI, and MiTCR was used to assemble and quantify clonotypes. To exclude erroneous sequences, any TCR cDNA sequence not supported by at least two reads was discarded. The tcR package was used for downstream repertoire analysis, and clonotypes were matched between fractions using CDR3 nucleotide sequence together with V segment. VDJmatch was used to annotate antigen specificity against VDJdb, with one amino acid substitution in CDR3 permitted.

The clonotype originates from a woman under 30 in good health. Material for sequencing was PBMCs. The rearrangement combines TRBV20-1 with TRBJ2-3, with a weak D call of TRBD1 (7 bases match). This receptor carries the CDR3 CSAERVQGFADTLYF. The nucleotides read TGCAGTGCTGAGCGGGTACAGGGGTTCGCAGATACGCTGTATTTT.